Listed below are T cell receptor beta chains from one sample, sequenced in a study of blood T cell repertoires in COVID-19. Sequencing was performed with immunoSEQ multiplex PCR; in TCRdb, only in-frame clones are kept and a portion is missing. Found here are 150,000 to 200,000 clones, roughly four fifths of them singletons; the top ten hold around 7.3%. Sequencing was carried out using peripheral blood. The receptors shown here come from a woman aged 70-85 years with COVID-19, enrolled during active disease. Each CDR3 is given with its conserved first and last residue. Fields, in order: J gene, clone size, V gene, D gene, CDR3 DNA, CDR3 protein. A D gene is named only where the DNA matches it firmly. A clone size is listed for some rows: how often the clone was seen (once, few, many), or a class if it is expanded.

TRBJ2-7,.,TRBV19,.,TGTGCCAGTAGTCAGGGGCCAGCCCTCGAGCAGTACTTC,CASSQGPALEQYF
TRBJ2-3,once,TRBV18,.,TGTGCCAGCTCACCTCCCTTCACAGATACGCAGTATTTT,CASSPPFTDTQYF
TRBJ2-1,.,TRBV11-2,TRBD2,TGTGCCAGCAGCTTAGTGATCATGGTTGCGGGAGGGTGGAATGAGCAGTTCTTC,CASSLVIMVAGGWNEQFF
TRBJ1-5,.,TRBV19,.,TGTGCCAGTAGTATGGAACAGATCAATCAGCCCCAGCATTTT,CASSMEQINQPQHF
TRBJ2-7,once,TRBV27,TRBD1,TGTGCCAGCAGTTCGGGACAGGGGTACGAGCAGTACTTC,CASSSGQGYEQYF
TRBJ2-7,.,TRBV7-2,TRBD2,TGTGCCAGCAGCTCCACACTAGCGGGAGTACAAGAGCAGTACTTC,CASSSTLAGVQEQYF
TRBJ2-7,.,TRBV7-2,TRBD2,TGTGCCAGCAGCTTATCTCGAACTAGCGGGCTGTACGAGCAGTACTTC,CASSLSRTSGLYEQYF
TRBJ1-2,.,TRBV5-1,TRBD1,TGCGCCAGCAGCCTGGACAGGGGGGGAAGCTATGGCTACACCTTC,CASSLDRGGSYGYTF
TRBJ1-1,.,TRBV5-1,TRBD1,TGCGCCAGCAGCCCGTCGACAGGGGGCCACACTGAAGCTTTCTTT,CASSPSTGGHTEAFF
TRBJ2-1,.,TRBV28,.,TGTGCCAGCAGAGTTTCCTCGGAGGTGCAGCAGTTCTTC,CASRVSSEVQQFF
TRBJ2-2,.,TRBV19,.,TGTGCCAGTAGTATAGTAGGCGGGACCGGGGAGCTGTTTTTT,CASSIVGGTGELFF
TRBJ2-1,few,TRBV11-1,.,TGTGCCAGCAGCTGGGAGCTAGTGTCCACGGGGAATGAGCAGTTCTTC,CASSWELVSTGNEQFF
TRBJ2-7,.,TRBV4-2,TRBD1,TGTGCCAGCAGCCAACGAAGGACAGGGGGCCACGAGCAGTACTTC,CASSQRRTGGHEQYF
TRBJ2-1,.,TRBV7-7,TRBD2,TGTGCCAGCAGCTTAGCGGGACTAGCGACCTACAATGAGCAGTTCTTC,CASSLAGLATYNEQFF
TRBJ2-3,.,TRBV6-6,TRBD2,TGTGCCAGCAGCAACAAGCGGGAGGGTTCCACAGATACGCAGTATTTT,CASSNKREGSTDTQYF
TRBJ2-3,.,TRBV24-1,TRBD2,TGTGCCACCAGTGATACTAGCGGGAGTATCCCAGATACGCAGTATTTT,CATSDTSGSIPDTQYF
TRBJ2-7,.,TRBV6-1,.,TGTGCCAGCAGTGAGGGCGCATTCAAAACGGGAGACTACGAGCAGTACTTC,CASSEGAFKTGDYEQYF
TRBJ2-7,.,TRBV10-3,.,TGTGCCATCAGGTCAGGGTTCTTATTGACCCAGGGTCATAACGAGCAGTACTTC,CAIRSGFLLTQGHNEQYF
TRBJ2-3,.,TRBV9,TRBD2,TGTGCCAGCAGTGGATCCTTAGCGGGAGGCCCCCAAGGTACGCAGTATTTT,CASSGSLAGGPQGTQYF
TRBJ1-3,.,TRBV5-1,TRBD1,TGCGCCAGCAGCACCGGGGACAGTTTCTCTGGAAACACCATATATTTT,CASSTGDSFSGNTIYF
TRBJ1-1,.,TRBV29-1,.,TGCAGCGTTGAACTTTGGCGGCCGAACACTGAAGCTTTCTTT,CSVELWRPNTEAFF
TRBJ1-1,once,TRBV6-2/TRBV6-3,.,TGTGCCAGCAGTTACCTACAGGGTGGCTCTACTGAAGCTTTCTTT,CASSYLQGGSTEAFF
TRBJ1-3,.,TRBV7-8,TRBD1,TGTGCCAGCAGCCTTGGGACAGTAGGAAACACCATATATTTT,CASSLGTVGNTIYF
TRBJ1-2,once,TRBV7-9,TRBD1,TGTGCCAGCAGCGCCCCGGGACAGGAGGCGGGGGGCTACACCTTC,CASSAPGQEAGGYTF
TRBJ2-4,.,TRBV6-5,.,TGTGCCAGCAGTTGGAGGGGGCCCGGTCTCCAAAACATTCAGTACTTC,CASSWRGPGLQNIQYF
TRBJ2-3,.,TRBV28,TRBD2,TGTGCCAGCAGTTTAGGCGGGAGGCCCACAGATACGCAGTATTTT,CASSLGGRPTDTQYF
TRBJ2-7,once,TRBV6-2/TRBV6-3,TRBD1,TGTGCCAGCAGTCCCGACAGGGGACGTTACGAGCAGTACTTC,CASSPDRGRYEQYF
TRBJ2-3,.,TRBV28,TRBD2,TGTGCCAGCAGTTCCTGGACTAGCGGGGCTAGCACAGATACGCAGTATTTT,CASSSWTSGASTDTQYF
TRBJ1-4,.,TRBV4-1,TRBD1,TGCGCCAGCAGCTTGGACAGGGAAAAACTGTTTTTT,CASSLDREKLFF
TRBJ2-1,.,TRBV7-2,TRBD2,TGTGCCAGCAGCTACGCTAGCGGGGACTACAATGAGCAGTTCTTC,CASSYASGDYNEQFF
TRBJ2-7,.,TRBV7-9,TRBD1,TGTGCCAGCAGCTGGGCAACAGGGGGCGTCTACGAGCAGTACTTC,CASSWATGGVYEQYF
TRBJ2-7,.,TRBV19,.,TGTGCCAGTAGTATTGGCTATTCCGGGTACGAGCAGTACTTC,CASSIGYSGYEQYF
TRBJ2-5,.,TRBV9,TRBD1,TGTGCCAGCAGCCCGGGGACAGCCCAAGAGACCCAGTACTTC,CASSPGTAQETQYF
TRBJ2-7,.,TRBV2,.,TGTGCCAGCCATAGTAGTCTTGGCTCCTACGAGCAGTACTTC,CASHSSLGSYEQYF
TRBJ2-1,.,TRBV20-1,TRBD1,TGCAGTGCTAGTCGGACAGGGAGCCGGAATGAGCAGTTCTTC,CSASRTGSRNEQFF
TRBJ2-7,.,TRBV6-2/TRBV6-3,TRBD1,TGTGCCAGCAGTTCAGGGGGCCTATACGAGCAGTACTTC,CASSSGGLYEQYF
TRBJ2-1,.,TRBV3-1/TRBV3-2,TRBD2,TGTGCCAGCCAGTGGTTCCTAGCGGGAGCTCATGAGCAGTTCTTC,CASQWFLAGAHEQFF
TRBJ1-6,.,TRBV5-1,.,TGCGCCAGCAGAAGTTTTTCCTCGGACAGAGGAAATAATTCACCCCTCCACTTT,CASRSFSSDRGNNSPLHF
TRBJ2-7,.,TRBV5-1,.,TGCGCCAGCAACAGGGACGGCTACGAGCAGTACTTC,CASNRDGYEQYF
TRBJ2-3,.,TRBV28,TRBD2,TGTGCCAGCAGCCGCCGACTAGCGGGAGAGAGTGATACGCAGTATTTT,CASSRRLAGESDTQYF
TRBJ2-7,few,TRBV7-9,.,TGTGCCAGCAGCTTCTACAGGGACCTGGAGCAGTACTTC,CASSFYRDLEQYF
TRBJ2-1,once,TRBV18,.,TGTGCCAGCTCACCCATAGAGCGTGAGCAGTTCTTC,CASSPIEREQFF
TRBJ2-5,.,TRBV2,.,TGTGCCAGCAGTTTAAACCAAGAGACCCAGTACTTC,CASSLNQETQYF
TRBJ2-2,.,TRBV7-2,.,TGTGCCAGCAGCCTTTTTACAGTTTCGAACACCGGGGAGCTGTTTTTT,CASSLFTVSNTGELFF
TRBJ1-1,.,TRBV6-5,.,TGTGCCAGCAGTACCGGTGGGTCTCTAGGCACTGAAGCTTTCTTT,CASSTGGSLGTEAFF
TRBJ2-4,.,TRBV3-1/TRBV3-2,TRBD1,TGTGCCAGCAGCCTTCGGGACAGGGCACACATTCAGTACTTC,CASSLRDRAHIQYF
TRBJ1-5,.,TRBV3-1/TRBV3-2,.,TGTGCCAGCAGCCAAGATTCAGGACAGTCCGGACAGCCCCAGCATTTT,CASSQDSGQSGQPQHF
TRBJ2-7,once,TRBV10-3,TRBD2,TGTGCCAGCGGGGGACTTGGCCACGACGAGCAGTACTTC,CASGGLGHDEQYF
TRBJ2-5,.,TRBV2,TRBD2,TGTGCCAGCAGCCGAGGACTAGCGGGAGGGCCGAGCCAAGAGACCCAGTACTTC,CASSRGLAGGPSQETQYF
TRBJ2-7,.,TRBV4-1,TRBD2,TGCGCCAGCAGCCAACAACCTGTTGGGGGGGTCTACGAGCAGTACTTC,CASSQQPVGGVYEQYF